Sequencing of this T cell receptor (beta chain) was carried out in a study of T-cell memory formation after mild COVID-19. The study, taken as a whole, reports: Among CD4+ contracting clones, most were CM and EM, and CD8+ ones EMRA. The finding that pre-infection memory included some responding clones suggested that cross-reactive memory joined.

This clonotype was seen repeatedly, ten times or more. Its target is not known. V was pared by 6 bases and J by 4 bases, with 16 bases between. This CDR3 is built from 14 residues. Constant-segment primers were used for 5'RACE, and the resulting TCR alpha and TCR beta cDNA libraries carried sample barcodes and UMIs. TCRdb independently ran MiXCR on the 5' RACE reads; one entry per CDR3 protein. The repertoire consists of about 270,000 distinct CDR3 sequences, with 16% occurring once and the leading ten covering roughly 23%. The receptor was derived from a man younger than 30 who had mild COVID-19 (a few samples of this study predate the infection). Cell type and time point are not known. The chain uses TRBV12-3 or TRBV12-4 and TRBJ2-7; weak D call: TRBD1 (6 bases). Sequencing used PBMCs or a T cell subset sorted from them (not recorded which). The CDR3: CASSIQTGSYEQYF. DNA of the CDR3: TGTGCCAGCAGCATTCAAACAGGGAGTTACGAGCAGTACTTC.